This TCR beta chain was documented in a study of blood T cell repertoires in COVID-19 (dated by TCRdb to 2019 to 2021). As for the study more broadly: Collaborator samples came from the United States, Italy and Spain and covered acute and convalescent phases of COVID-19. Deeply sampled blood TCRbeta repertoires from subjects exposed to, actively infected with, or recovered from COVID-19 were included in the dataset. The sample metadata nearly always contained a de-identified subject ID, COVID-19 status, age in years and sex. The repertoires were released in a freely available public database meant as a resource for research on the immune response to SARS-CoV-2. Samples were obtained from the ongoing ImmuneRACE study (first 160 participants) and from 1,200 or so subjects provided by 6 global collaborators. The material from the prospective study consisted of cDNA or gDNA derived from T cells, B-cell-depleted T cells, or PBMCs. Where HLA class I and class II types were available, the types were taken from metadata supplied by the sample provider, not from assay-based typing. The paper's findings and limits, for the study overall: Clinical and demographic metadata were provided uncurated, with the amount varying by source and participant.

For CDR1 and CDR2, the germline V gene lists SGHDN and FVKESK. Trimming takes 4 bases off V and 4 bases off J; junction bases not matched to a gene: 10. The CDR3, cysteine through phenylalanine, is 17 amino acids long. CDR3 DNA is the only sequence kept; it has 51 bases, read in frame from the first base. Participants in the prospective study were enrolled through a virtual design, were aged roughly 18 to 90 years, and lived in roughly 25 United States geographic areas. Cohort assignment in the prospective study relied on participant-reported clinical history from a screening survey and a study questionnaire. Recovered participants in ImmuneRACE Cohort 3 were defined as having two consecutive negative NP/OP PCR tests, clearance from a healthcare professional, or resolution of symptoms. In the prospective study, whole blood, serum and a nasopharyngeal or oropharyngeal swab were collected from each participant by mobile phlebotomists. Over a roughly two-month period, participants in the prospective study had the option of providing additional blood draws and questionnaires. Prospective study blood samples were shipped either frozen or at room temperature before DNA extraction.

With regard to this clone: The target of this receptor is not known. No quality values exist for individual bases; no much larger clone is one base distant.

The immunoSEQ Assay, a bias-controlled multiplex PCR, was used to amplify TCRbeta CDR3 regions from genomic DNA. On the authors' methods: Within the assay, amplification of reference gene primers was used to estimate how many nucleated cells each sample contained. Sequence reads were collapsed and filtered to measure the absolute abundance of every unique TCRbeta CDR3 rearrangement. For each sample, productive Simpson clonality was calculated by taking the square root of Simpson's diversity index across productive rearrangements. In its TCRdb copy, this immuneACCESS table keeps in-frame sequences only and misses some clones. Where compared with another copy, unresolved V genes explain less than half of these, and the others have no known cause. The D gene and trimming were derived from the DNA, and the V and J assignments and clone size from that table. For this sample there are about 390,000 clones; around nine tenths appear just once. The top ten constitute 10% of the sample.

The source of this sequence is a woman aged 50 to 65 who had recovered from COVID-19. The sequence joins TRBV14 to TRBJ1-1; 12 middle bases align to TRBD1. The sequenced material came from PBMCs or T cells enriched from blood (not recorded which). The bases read TGTGCCAGCAGCCCCATGGGACAGGGGGCGGTTGGCACTGAAGCTTTCTTT. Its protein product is CASSPMGQGAVGTEAFF.